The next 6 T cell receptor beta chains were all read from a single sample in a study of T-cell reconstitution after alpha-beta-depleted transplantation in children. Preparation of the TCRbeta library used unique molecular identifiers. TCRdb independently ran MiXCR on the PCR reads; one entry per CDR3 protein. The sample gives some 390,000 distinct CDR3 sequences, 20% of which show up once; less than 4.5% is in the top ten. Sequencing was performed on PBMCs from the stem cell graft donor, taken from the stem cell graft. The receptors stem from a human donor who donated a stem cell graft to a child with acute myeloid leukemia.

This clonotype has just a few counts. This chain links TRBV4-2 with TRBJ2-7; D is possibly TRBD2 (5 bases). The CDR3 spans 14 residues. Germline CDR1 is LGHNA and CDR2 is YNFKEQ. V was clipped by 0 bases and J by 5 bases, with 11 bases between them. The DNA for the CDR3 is TGTGCCAGCAGCCAAGAGTGGACTGTCCACGAGCAGTACTTC. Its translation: CASSQEWTVHEQYF.

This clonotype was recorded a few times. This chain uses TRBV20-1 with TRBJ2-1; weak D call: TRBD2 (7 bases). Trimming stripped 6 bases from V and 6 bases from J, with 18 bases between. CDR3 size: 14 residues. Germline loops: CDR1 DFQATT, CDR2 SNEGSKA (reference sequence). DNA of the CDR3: TGCAGTGCCCCTCGGACTAGGGGGATCAATGAGCAGTTCTTC. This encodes CSAPRTRGINEQFF.

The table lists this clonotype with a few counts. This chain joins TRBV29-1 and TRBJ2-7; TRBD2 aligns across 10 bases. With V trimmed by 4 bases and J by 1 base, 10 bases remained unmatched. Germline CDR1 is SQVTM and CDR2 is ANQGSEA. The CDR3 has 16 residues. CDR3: CSVVSSGSKVSYEQYF. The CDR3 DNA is TGCAGCGTTGTTTCTAGCGGGAGTAAAGTTTCCTACGAGCAGTACTTC.

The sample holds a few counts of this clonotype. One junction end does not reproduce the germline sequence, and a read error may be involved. The CDR3 loop is CASTMTSGKQGTQYF. CDR3 DNA: TGTGCCAGCACCATGACTAGCGGGAAACAAGGGACCCAGTACTTC. The chain employs TRBV5-6 and TRBJ2-5; the match to TRBD2 covers 11 bases. Per the germline V gene, CDR1 is SGHDT and CDR2 is YYEEEE. CDR3 length: 15 amino acids.

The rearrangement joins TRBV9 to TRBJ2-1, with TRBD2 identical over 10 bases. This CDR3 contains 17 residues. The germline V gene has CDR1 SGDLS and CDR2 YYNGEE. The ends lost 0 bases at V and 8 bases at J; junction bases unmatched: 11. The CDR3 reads CASSVGQDPSGSYEQFF. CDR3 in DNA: TGTGCCAGCAGCGTAGGTCAGGACCCTAGCGGGAGTTATGAGCAGTTCTTC.

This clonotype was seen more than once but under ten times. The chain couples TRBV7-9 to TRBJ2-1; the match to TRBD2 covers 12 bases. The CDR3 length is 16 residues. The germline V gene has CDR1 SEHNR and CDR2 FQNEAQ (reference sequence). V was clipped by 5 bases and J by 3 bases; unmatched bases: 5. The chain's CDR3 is CASSTRLAGVYNEQFF. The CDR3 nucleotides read TGTGCCAGCAGCACCCGACTAGCGGGAGTCTACAATGAGCAGTTCTTC.